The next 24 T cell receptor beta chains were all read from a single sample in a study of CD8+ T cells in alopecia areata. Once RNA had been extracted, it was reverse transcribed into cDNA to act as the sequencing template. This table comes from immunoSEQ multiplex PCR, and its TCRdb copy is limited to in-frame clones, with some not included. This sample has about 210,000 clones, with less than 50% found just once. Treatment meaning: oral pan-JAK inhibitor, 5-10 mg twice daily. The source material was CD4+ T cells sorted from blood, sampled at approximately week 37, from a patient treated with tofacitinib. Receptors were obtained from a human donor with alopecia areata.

This chain's CDR3 is CASSSPVTGELFF. For the CDR3, the DNA is TGTGCCAGCAGTTCCCCTGTAACCGGGGAGCTGTTTTTT. The chain links TRBV28 to TRBJ2-2, with D unclear. The CDR3 runs to 13 residues. Deletions cut 4 bases from V and 5 bases from J, with 8 bases between. Germline V lookup: CDR1 MDHEN, CDR2 SYDVKM.

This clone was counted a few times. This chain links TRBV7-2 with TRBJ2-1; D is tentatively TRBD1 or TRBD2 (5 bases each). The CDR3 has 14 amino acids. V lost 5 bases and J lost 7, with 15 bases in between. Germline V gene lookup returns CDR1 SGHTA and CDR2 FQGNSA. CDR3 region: CASSPGISGNEQFF. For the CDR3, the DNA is TGTGCCAGCAGCCCCGGGATTTCAGGGAATGAGCAGTTCTTC.

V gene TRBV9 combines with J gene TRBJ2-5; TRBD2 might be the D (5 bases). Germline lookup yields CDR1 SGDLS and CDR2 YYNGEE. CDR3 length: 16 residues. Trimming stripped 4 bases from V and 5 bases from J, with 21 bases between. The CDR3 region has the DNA TGTGCCAGCAGCTTAGGTTCTCTCCCGGGGAGTGAGACCCAGTACTTC. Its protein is CASSLGSLPGSETQYF.

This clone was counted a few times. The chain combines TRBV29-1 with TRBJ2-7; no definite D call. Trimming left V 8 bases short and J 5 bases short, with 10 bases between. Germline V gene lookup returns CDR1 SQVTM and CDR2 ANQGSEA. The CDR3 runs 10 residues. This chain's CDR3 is CSPGRHEQYF. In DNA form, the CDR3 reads TGCAGCCCAGGAAGGCACGAGCAGTACTTC.

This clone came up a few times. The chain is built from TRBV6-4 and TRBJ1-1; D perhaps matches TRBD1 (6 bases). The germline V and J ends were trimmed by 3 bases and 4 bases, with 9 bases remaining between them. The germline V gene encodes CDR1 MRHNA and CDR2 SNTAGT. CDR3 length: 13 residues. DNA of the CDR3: TGTGCCAGCAGTGAACTCAGGGGCACTGAAGCTTTCTTT. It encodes CASSELRGTEAFF.

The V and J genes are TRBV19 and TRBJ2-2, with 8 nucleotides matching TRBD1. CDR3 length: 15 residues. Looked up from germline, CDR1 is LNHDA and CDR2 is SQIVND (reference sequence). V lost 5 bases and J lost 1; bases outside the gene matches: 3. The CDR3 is CASSDRGGNTGELFF. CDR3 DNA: TGTGCCAGTAGTGACAGGGGAGGGAACACCGGGGAGCTGTTTTTT.

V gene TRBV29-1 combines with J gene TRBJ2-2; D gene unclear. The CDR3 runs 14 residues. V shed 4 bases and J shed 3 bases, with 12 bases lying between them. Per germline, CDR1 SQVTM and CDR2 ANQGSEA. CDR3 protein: CSVAPLLDTGELFF. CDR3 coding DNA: TGCAGCGTTGCGCCACTACTGGACACCGGGGAGCTGTTTTTT.

The CDR3: CASSNKPGGETQYF. The CDR3, as DNA: TGTGCCAGCAGCAACAAGCCGGGAGGAGAGACCCAGTACTTC. V and J are TRBV7-2 and TRBJ2-5, with 7 nucleotides matching TRBD2. The V and J ends lost 5 bases and 4 bases, in that order; junction bases with no gene match: 7. The CDR3 loop spans 14 amino acids. The germline V gene has CDR1 SGHTA and CDR2 FQGNSA.

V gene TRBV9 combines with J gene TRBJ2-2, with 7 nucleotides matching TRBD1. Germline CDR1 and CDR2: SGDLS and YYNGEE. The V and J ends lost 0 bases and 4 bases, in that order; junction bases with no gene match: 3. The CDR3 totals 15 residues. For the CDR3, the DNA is TGTGCCAGCAGCGTAGACTCAGGGGGCACCGGGGAGCTGTTTTTT. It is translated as CASSVDSGGTGELFF.

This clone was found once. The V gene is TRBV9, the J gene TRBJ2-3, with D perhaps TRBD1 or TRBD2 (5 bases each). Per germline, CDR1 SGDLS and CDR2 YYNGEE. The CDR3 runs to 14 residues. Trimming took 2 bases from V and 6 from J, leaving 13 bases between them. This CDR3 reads CASSVGPGRDTQYF. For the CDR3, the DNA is TGTGCCAGCAGCGTGGGACCCGGACGGGATACGCAGTATTTT.

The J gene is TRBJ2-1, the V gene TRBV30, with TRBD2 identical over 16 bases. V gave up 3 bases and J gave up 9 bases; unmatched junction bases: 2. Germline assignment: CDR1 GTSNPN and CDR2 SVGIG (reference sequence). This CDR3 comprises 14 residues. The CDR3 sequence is CAWRGLAGGGEQFF. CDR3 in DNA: TGTGCCTGGAGGGGACTAGCGGGAGGGGGTGAGCAGTTCTTC.

Here the CDR3 DNA reads TGTGCCAGCAGCCTAGCTGGTCCACTACAGCAGTACTTC. This encodes CASSLAGPLQQYF. V and J are TRBV14 and TRBJ2-7; D is undetermined. This CDR3 is built from 13 residues. Germline V lookup: CDR1 SGHDN, CDR2 FVKESK. V was cut by 4 bases and J by 8 bases, with 15 bases left in between. The full variable domain, its missing parts supplied by reference TRBV14 and TRBJ2-7, is EAGVTQFPSHSVIEKGQTVTLRCDPISGHDNLYWYRRVMGKEIKFLLHFVKESKQDESGMPNNRFLAERTGGTYSTLKVQPAELEDSGVYFCASSLAGPLQQYFGPGTRLTVT.

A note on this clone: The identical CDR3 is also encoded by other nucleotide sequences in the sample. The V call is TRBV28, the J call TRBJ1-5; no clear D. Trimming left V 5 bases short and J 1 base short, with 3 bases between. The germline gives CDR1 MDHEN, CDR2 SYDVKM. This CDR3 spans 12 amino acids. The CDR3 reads CASSVSNQPQHF. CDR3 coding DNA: TGTGCCAGCAGTGTGAGCAATCAGCCCCAGCATTTT.

CDR3 loop: CASSLAGVGGGGETQYF. Written as DNA, the CDR3 is TGCGCCAGCAGCTTGGCCGGAGTGGGAGGAGGAGGAGAGACCCAGTACTTC. The chain uses TRBV5-1 and TRBJ2-5; D is perhaps TRBD2 (6 bases). The CDR3 has 17 amino acids. Germline loops: CDR1 SGHRS, CDR2 YFSETQ. V lost 0 bases and J 4 bases, leaving 19 bases between the germline ends.

CDR3 in DNA: TGTGCCAGCAGGGGCAATAGCGGGAGGGTCTTGAACGAGCAGTACTTC. This encodes CASRGNSGRVLNEQYF. V usage is TRBV2 and J usage is TRBJ2-7, with 11 bases matching TRBD2. CDR1 and CDR2 from the germline V gene are SNHLY and FYNNEI. This CDR3 has 16 amino acids. Losses at the gene ends were 6 bases for V and 5 bases for J; bases not matched to a gene: 12.

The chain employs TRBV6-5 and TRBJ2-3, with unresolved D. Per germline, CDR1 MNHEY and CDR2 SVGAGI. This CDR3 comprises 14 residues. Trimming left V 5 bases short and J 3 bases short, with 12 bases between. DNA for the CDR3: TGTGCCAGCAGTAAATCGGCGTTGACAGATACGCAGTATTTT. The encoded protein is CASSKSALTDTQYF.

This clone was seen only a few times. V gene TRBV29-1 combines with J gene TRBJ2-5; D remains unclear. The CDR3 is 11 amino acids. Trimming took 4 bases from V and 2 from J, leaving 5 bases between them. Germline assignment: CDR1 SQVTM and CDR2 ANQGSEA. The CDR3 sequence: CSVVPQETQYF. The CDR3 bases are TGCAGCGTTGTACCGCAAGAGACCCAGTACTTC. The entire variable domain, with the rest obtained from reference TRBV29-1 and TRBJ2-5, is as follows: SAVISQKPSRDICQRGTSLTIQCQVDSQVTMMFWYRQQPGQSLTLIATANQGSEATYESGFVIDKFPISRPNLTFSTLTVSNMSPEDSSIYLCSVVPQETQYFGPGTRLLVL.

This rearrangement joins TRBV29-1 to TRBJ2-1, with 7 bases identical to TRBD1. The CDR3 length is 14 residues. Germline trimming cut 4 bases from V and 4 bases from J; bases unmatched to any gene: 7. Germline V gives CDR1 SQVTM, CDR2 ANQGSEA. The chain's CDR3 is CSVAGTDRYNEQFF. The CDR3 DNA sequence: TGCAGCGTTGCCGGGACAGACCGTTACAATGAGCAGTTCTTC.

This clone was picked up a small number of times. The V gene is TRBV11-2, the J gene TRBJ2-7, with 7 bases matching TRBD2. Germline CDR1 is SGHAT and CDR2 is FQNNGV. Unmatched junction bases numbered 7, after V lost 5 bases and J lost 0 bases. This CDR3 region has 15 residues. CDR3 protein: CASSAGTTFSYEQYF. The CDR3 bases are TGTGCCAGCAGCGCCGGGACTACCTTCTCCTACGAGCAGTACTTC.

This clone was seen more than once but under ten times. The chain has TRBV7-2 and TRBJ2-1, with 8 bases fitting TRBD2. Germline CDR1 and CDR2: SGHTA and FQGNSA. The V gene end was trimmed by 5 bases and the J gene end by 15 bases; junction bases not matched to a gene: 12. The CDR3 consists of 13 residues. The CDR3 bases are TGTGCCAGCAGCACCCTTAGCGGGACGCCCTCGTTCTTC. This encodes CASSTLSGTPSFF. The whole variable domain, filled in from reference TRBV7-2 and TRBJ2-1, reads GAGVSQSPSNKVTEKGKDVELRCDPISGHTALYWYRQSLGQGLEFLIYFQGNSAPDKSGLPSDRFSAERTGGSVSTLTIQRTQQEDSAVYLCASSTLSGTPSFFGPGTRLTVL.

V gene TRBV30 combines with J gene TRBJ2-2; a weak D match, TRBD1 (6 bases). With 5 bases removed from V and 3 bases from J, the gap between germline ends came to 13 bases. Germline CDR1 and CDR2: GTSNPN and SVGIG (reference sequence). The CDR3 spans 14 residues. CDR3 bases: TGTGCCTGGGGATGGGACATGTACACCGGGGAGCTGTTTTTT. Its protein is CAWGWDMYTGELFF.

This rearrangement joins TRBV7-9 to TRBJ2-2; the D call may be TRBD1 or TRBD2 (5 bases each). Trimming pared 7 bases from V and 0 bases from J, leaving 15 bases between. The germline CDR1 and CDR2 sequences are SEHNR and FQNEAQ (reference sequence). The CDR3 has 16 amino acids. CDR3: CASNFRGAANTGELFF. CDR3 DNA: TGTGCCAGCAACTTCCGAGGGGCAGCGAACACCGGGGAGCTGTTTTTT.

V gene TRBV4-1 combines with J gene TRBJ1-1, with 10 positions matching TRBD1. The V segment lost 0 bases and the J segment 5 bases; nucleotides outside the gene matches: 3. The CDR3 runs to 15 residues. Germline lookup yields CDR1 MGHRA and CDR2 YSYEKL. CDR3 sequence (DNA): TGCGCCAGCAGCCAAGAGGGACAGGGGCGGACTGAAGCTTTCTTT. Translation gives CASSQEGQGRTEAFF.

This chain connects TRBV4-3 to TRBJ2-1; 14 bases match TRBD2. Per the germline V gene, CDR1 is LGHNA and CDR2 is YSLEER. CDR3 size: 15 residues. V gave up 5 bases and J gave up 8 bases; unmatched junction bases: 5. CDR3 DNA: TGCGCCAGCAGCTCCGGACTAGCGGGAGGACATGAGCAGTTCTTC. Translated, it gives CASSSGLAGGHEQFF.